This T cell receptor (beta chain) was recorded in a study of breast tumors, draining lymph nodes, adjacent tissues. Note on this clonotype: Sequence at one end of the junction differs from germline and may be a read error.

The CDR3 totals 14 residues. CDR1 is SGHAT and CDR2 is FQDESV in the germline V gene (reference sequence). TCRdb re-derived calls from the multiplex PCR reads in MiXCR, one entry per CDR3 protein. The sample shows approximately 100,000 distinct CDR3 sequences, around 21% of them seen only once. The lymph nodes were axillary draining lymph nodes from breast cancer patients. The rearrangement joins TRBV11-1 to TRBJ2-5, with D possibly being TRBD2 (5 bases). The clonotype originates from a female donor with breast cancer. Some clones in this sample may be carry-over from other donors' samples. Sequenced: axillary lymph node tissue. CDR3 DNA sequence: TGTGTCAGCAGCCCGGTCCGGGGTCAAGAGACCCAGTACTTC. This encodes CVSSPVRGQETQYF.